These 17 T cell receptor beta chains came from one sample sequenced in a study of cytomegalovirus exposure and HLA in healthy donors. The protocol was immunoSEQ multiplex PCR, while the TCRdb copy is restricted to in-frame clones and leaves out a portion. The profile shows hundreds of thousands of clones, over 75% of them singletons. Sequenced sample: PBMCs. The receptors originated from a woman younger than 35 in good health and CMV-seropositive.

The gene calls are TRBV27 and TRBJ1-4; D gene ambiguous. This CDR3 has 15 amino acids. In germline, CDR1 is MNHEY, CDR2 SMNVEV (reference sequence). V shed 4 bases and J shed 4 bases, with 13 bases lying between them. In DNA form, the CDR3 reads TGTGCCAGCAGTTCTGTAACCACTATTAATGAAAAACTGTTTTTT. Its translation is CASSSVTTINEKLFF.

The V gene is TRBV5-1, the J gene TRBJ1-5; no reliable D call. Germline V gene lookup returns CDR1 SGHRS and CDR2 YFSETQ. The CDR3 covers 13 residues. Trimming stripped 5 bases from V and 0 bases from J, with 6 bases between. CDR3 loop: CASRQDSNQPQHF. In DNA, the CDR3 is TGCGCCAGCAGGCAGGATAGCAATCAGCCCCAGCATTTT. The entire variable domain, with the rest obtained from reference TRBV5-1 and TRBJ1-5, is as follows: KAGVTQTPRYLIKTRGQQVTLSCSPISGHRSVSWYQQTPGQGLQFLFEYFSETQRNKGNFPGRFSGRQFSNSRSEMNVSTLELGDSALYLCASRQDSNQPQHFGDGTRLSIL.

The CDR3 region has the DNA TGTGCCAGCAGTGGGGGGGACCAGGTGAACAATGAGCAGTTCTTC. Translating it yields CASSGGDQVNNEQFF. This chain uses TRBV2 with TRBJ2-1, with D possibly matching TRBD2 (6 bases). The V gene's germline CDR1 is SNHLY and CDR2 FYNNEI. The CDR3 has 15 amino acids. V gave up 4 bases and J gave up 5 bases, with 15 bases separating them.

This clone has a handful of counts. This CDR3 reads CASALLGGLSNQPQHF. CDR3 nucleotides: TGTGCCAGTGCGCTCTTAGGGGGATTAAGCAATCAGCCCCAGCATTTT. The V gene is TRBV19, the J gene TRBJ1-5, with D possibly matching TRBD1 (6 bases). Germline CDR1 LNHDA, CDR2 SQIVND (reference sequence). Trimming removed 8 bases from V and 1 base from J, with 18 bases in between. The CDR3 has 16 amino acids.

On this clone itself: This could be a read error, since a much larger clone is one nucleotide away. The CDR3 DNA sequence: TGTGCCAGCAGGGGGACTAGCGGGAGCAATGAGCAGTTCTTC. Protein: CASRGTSGSNEQFF. The chain carries TRBV6-5 and TRBJ2-1, with TRBD2 matching over 14 bases. Trimming at V came to 6 bases and at J to 6 bases, leaving 1 base not matched to a gene. Per germline, CDR1 MNHEY and CDR2 SVGAGI. This CDR3 has 14 amino acids.

The rearrangement links TRBV6-5 to TRBJ2-2; 7 positions match TRBD1. Looked up from germline, CDR1 is MNHEY and CDR2 is SVGAGI. Trimming at V came to 5 bases and at J to 6 bases, leaving 9 bases not matched to a gene. This CDR3 has 15 residues. The CDR3 coding sequence is TGTGCCAGCAGTAGAGGGGGCGAAGGGCCCGGGGAGCTGTTTTTT. Protein sequence: CASSRGGEGPGELFF.

The CDR3 here is CASRGDRFSLGYGYTF. The CDR3 DNA sequence: TGTGCCAGCAGGGGGGACAGGTTTAGTCTCGGCTATGGCTACACCTTC. The chain recombines TRBV6-6 with TRBJ1-2; 8 nucleotides agree with TRBD1. The V segment lost 6 bases and the J segment 4 bases; nucleotides outside the gene matches: 13. Germline V lookup: CDR1 MNHNY, CDR2 SVGAGI (reference sequence). The CDR3 has 16 residues.

The chain uses TRBV10-3 and TRBJ1-1; D might be TRBD1 (6 bases). The CDR3 has 12 amino acids. Deletions cut 7 bases from V and 5 bases from J, with 11 bases between. Germline V CDR1 and CDR2: ENHRY, SYGVKD. In DNA form, the CDR3 reads TGTGCCATCAAACGGGGACAAACTGAAGCTTTCTTT. The encoded protein is CAIKRGQTEAFF.

The chain links TRBV30 to TRBJ2-7; 13 bases fit TRBD2. Per the germline V gene, CDR1 is GTSNPN and CDR2 is SVGIG (reference sequence). The CDR3 is 16 residues long. With V trimmed by 3 bases and J by 6 bases, 11 bases remained unmatched. The CDR3 is CAWRGLAGVSRGEQYF. The CDR3, as DNA: TGTGCCTGGAGAGGACTAGCGGGAGTCAGTAGGGGCGAGCAGTACTTC.

This clone was counted only a few times. The V call is TRBV30, the J call TRBJ1-2; D gene ambiguous. Trimming stripped 1 base from V and 3 bases from J, with 9 bases between. The CDR3 is made up of 13 amino acids. Germline-derived CDR1 and CDR2 are GTSNPN and SVGIG (reference sequence). The DNA of the CDR3 is TGTGCCTGGAGTGAGGCAGAGGACTATGGCTACACCTTC. Residues: CAWSEAEDYGYTF.

This clone appeared a few times. The rearrangement joins TRBV7-2 to TRBJ2-7; 8 nucleotides line up with TRBD2. Trimming removed 5 bases from V and 6 bases from J; junction bases left unmatched: 6. Germline assignment: CDR1 SGHTA and CDR2 FQGNSA. The CDR3 has 13 amino acids. CDR3: CASSLGTRGEQYF. The CDR3 DNA is TGTGCCAGCAGCCTTGGGACTAGGGGCGAGCAGTACTTC. Variable domain in full (rest from reference TRBV7-2 and TRBJ2-7): GAGVSQSPSNKVTEKGKDVELRCDPISGHTALYWYRQSLGQGLEFLIYFQGNSAPDKSGLPSDRFSAERTGGSVSTLTIQRTQQEDSAVYLCASSLGTRGEQYFGPGTRLTVT.

The CDR3 sequence is CSVGVGIEQYF. CDR3 bases: TGCAGTGTGGGAGTTGGGATCGAGCAGTACTTC. The rearrangement joins TRBV20-1 to TRBJ2-7, with D possibly matching TRBD2 (5 bases). CDR3 length: 11 residues. With 7 bases removed from V and 6 bases from J, the gap between germline ends came to 13 bases. Germline V lookup: CDR1 DFQATT, CDR2 SNEGSKA (reference sequence).

On this clone: This sample includes further DNA sequences coding for the same CDR3. The chain carries TRBV18 and TRBJ2-7, with D possibly matching TRBD1 (5 bases). Germline V lookup: CDR1 KGHSH, CDR2 LQKENI. The ends were cut back, 1 base at V and 2 bases at J, with 9 bases in the middle. CDR3 length: 14 amino acids. In DNA, the CDR3 is TGTGCCAGCTCACCACGTCAGGGCCCCTACGAGCAGTACTTC. Encoded protein: CASSPRQGPYEQYF.

J is TRBJ2-7 and V is TRBV19; 9 nucleotides align to TRBD2. CDR1 LNHDA and CDR2 SQIVND come from the germline V gene (reference sequence). This CDR3 has 16 amino acids. The trim removed 4 bases at V and 2 bases at J, leaving 9 bases unmatched. DNA for the CDR3: TGTGCCAGTAGTACTTCCTCTAGCGGGGCTCCCTACGAGCAGTACTTC. Its translation is CASSTSSSGAPYEQYF.

The chain couples TRBV15 to TRBJ1-5; tentative D call: TRBD1 (5 bases). Germline V CDR1 and CDR2: LNHNV, YYDKDF (reference sequence). V shed 3 bases and J shed 0 bases, with 21 bases lying between them. This CDR3 has 19 residues. The DNA of the CDR3 is TGTGCCACCAGCAGCCCGAGTGGCGGGGGGGAGTATAGCAATCAGCCCCAGCATTTT. Translation: CATSSPSGGGEYSNQPQHF. Looking up the rest from reference TRBV15 and TRBJ1-5 gives the full variable domain: DAMVIQNPRYQVTQFGKPVTLSCSQTLNHNVMYWYQQKSSQAPKLLFHYYDKDFNNEADTPDNFQSRRPNTSFCFLDIRSPGLGDTAMYLCATSSPSGGGEYSNQPQHFGDGTRLSIL.

This clone has just a few counts. The chain uses TRBV9 and TRBJ2-1, with 10 positions matching TRBD2. CDR1 is SGDLS, CDR2 YYNGEE, per germline. Losses at the gene ends were 3 bases for V and 3 bases for J; bases not matched to a gene: 6. This CDR3 region has 16 residues. CDR3 sequence: CASSAIAGGLYNEQFF. The CDR3, as DNA: TGTGCCAGCAGCGCTATAGCGGGAGGCCTCTACAATGAGCAGTTCTTC. Full variable domain (missing parts from reference TRBV9 and TRBJ2-1): DSGVTQTPKHLITATGQRVTLRCSPRSGDLSVYWYQQSLDQGLQFLIQYYNGEERAKGNILERFSAQQFPDLHSELNLSSLELGDSALYFCASSAIAGGLYNEQFFGPGTRLTVL.

V gene TRBV30 combines with J gene TRBJ1-5; TRBD1 is a possible D gene (6 bases). The CDR3 contains 14 residues. CDR1 GTSNPN and CDR2 SVGIG come from the germline V gene (reference sequence). Trimming left V 2 bases short and J 5 bases short, with 13 bases between. CDR3 sequence (DNA): TGTGCCTGGAGTCCGGTCGCAGGGGATCAGCCCCAGCATTTT. It is translated as CAWSPVAGDQPQHF.